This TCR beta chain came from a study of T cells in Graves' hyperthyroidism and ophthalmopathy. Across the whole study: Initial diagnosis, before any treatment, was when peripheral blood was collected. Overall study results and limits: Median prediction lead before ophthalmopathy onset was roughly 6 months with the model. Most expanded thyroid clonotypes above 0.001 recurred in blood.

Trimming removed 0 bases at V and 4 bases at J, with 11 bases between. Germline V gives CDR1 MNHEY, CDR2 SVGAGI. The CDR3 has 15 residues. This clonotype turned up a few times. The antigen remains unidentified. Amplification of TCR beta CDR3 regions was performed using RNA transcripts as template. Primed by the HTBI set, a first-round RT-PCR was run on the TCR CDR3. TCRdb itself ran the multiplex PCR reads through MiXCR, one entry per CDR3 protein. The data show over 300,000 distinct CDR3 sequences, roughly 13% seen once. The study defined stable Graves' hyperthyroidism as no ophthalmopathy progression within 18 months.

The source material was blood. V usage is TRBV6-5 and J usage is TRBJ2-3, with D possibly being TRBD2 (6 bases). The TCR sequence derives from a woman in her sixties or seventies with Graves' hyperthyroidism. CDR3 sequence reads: CASSYSRLDPDTQYF. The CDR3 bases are TGTGCCAGCAGTTACTCAAGACTAGACCCAGATACGCAGTATTTT.